The source of this T cell receptor beta chain is a study of human T cells and chemical hapten exposure. General study points: Positively correlated with patch test score were the counts of PT1 expanded TCRs. TCRs above 1 in 1000 frequency did not change with DPC sensitization.

The CDR3 extends over 18 amino acids. V lost 5 bases and J lost 1; bases outside the gene matches: 14. Germline lookup yields CDR1 SGHVS and CDR2 FQNEAQ. Via MiXCR, TCRdb re-called the RACE reads, giving one row per CDR3 protein. There are 75,000 to 95,000 distinct CDR3 sequences in the sample; about 11% occur only once, and roughly 2% lies in the top ten. The sample holds many counts of this clonotype. Its antigen remains unknown. Time point of the sample: patch test 2, 6 weeks after DPC sensitization. As to treatment: therapeutic diphenylcyclopropenone sensitization with weekly scalp DPC. The source is a man aged 40-55 years with alopecia areata. Some clones in this sample may be carry-over from other donors' samples. The rearrangement joins TRBV7-8 to TRBJ1-1; TRBD1 aligns across 9 bases. The source material was whole blood, sampled in connection with sensitization to the hapten diphenylcyclopropenone (DPC). The CDR3 nucleotides are TGTGCCAGCAGCCCCCGACAGGGGGTATGGAATGGGAACACTGAAGCTTTCTTT. Translated: CASSPRQGVWNGNTEAFF.